Detailed here is one T cell receptor beta chain. Losses at the gene ends were 4 bases for V and 3 bases for J; bases not matched to a gene: 11. Looked up from germline, CDR1 is SQVTM and CDR2 is ANQGSEA. The CDR3 runs 15 residues. MiXCR, applied by TCRdb to the 5' RACE reads, yields one record per CDR3 protein. The table shows tens of thousands of distinct CDR3 sequences, with over 9% occurring only once. The sample comes from a study of early T cells in non-severe SARS-CoV-2 infection. As for the study in general: Sequencing used unsorted whole-blood bulk RNA, so chains lack pairing.

Source material: whole blood. This receptor was identified in an adult who was a healthcare worker with PCR-confirmed SARS-CoV-2 infection or an uninfected control (not recorded which). The gene calls are TRBV29-1 and TRBJ2-5; 7 positions agree with TRBD2. CDR3 bases: TGCAGCGTTGCCCCCCTAGCTAGCGGAGAAGAGACCCAGTACTTC. Encoded protein: CSVAPLASGEETQYF. The complete variable domain, with remaining parts taken from reference TRBV29-1 and TRBJ2-5, reads SAVISQKPSRDICQRGTSLTIQCQVDSQVTMMFWYRQQPGQSLTLIATANQGSEATYESGFVIDKFPISRPNLTFSTLTVSNMSPEDSSIYLCSVAPLASGEETQYFGPGTRLLVL.